One and the same sample provided the 13 T cell receptor beta chains below, sequenced in a study of blood T cell repertoires in COVID-19. Some clones are missing from TCRdb's copy, which holds only in-frame ones; the method was immunoSEQ multiplex PCR. Of approximately 350,000 clones detected, 89% appear once; the ten largest clones hold 3%. The sequenced material came from peripheral blood. Receptor source: a woman in her 30s with COVID-19, enrolled during active disease.

A remark on this clone: Its ends do not fully match the called genes, so a read error is possible. The identical CDR3 is also encoded by other nucleotide sequences in the sample. The rearrangement joins TRBV9 to TRBJ1-2, with 10 bases aligning to TRBD1. The CDR3 is 13 residues long. Germline loops: CDR1 SGDLS, CDR2 YYNGEE. CDR3 in DNA: TGTGCCAGCAGCGTAGGGGACAGGGGTGGCTACACTTTC. Protein: CASSVGDRGGYTF.

This clone was seen just once. The chain employs TRBV2 and TRBJ2-1; D is undetermined. Germline CDR1 and CDR2: SNHLY and FYNNEI. Trimming took 3 bases from V and 1 from J, leaving 7 bases between them. The CDR3 sequence is 14 residues long. In DNA, the CDR3 is TGTGCCAGCAGTGATCCTAATTCCTACAATGAGCAGTTCTTC. As protein: CASSDPNSYNEQFF.

This clone was observed a single time. The chain has TRBV5-6 and TRBJ2-5, with a tentative D call TRBD1 (6 bases). The V end lost 5 bases, the J end lost 4 bases, and 15 bases lay between the germline ends. Germline V lookup: CDR1 SGHDT, CDR2 YYEEEE. CDR3 length equals 14 residues. The CDR3 DNA reads as TGTGCCAGCAGAGAAGCAGGGGCCGGAGAGACCCAGTACTTC. Translated: CASREAGAGETQYF. Complete variable domain (other parts from reference TRBV5-6 and TRBJ2-5): DAGVTQSPTHLIKTRGQQVTLRCSPKSGHDTVSWYQQALGQGPQFIFQYYEEEERQRGNFPDRFSGHQFPNYSSELNVNALLLGDSALYLCASREAGAGETQYFGPGTRLLVL.

The J gene is TRBJ1-1, the V gene TRBV14; D is unresolved. Germline loops: CDR1 SGHDN, CDR2 FVKESK. V gave up 1 base and J gave up 5 bases, with 14 bases separating them. There are 15 residues in the CDR3. CDR3 sequence (DNA): TGTGCCAGCAGCCAAGTCTTCCCCGAGGCGACTGAAGCTTTCTTT. It yields the protein CASSQVFPEATEAFF.

This clone has just one count. V usage is TRBV11-3 and J usage is TRBJ2-1; 10 bases line up with TRBD2. CDR3 length equals 15 residues. V shed 1 base, J shed 6 bases, and the junction held 3 bases outside the gene matches. Germline CDR1 SGHNT, CDR2 YENEEA. The DNA for the CDR3 is TGTGCCAGCAGCTTAGGGCGGACTAGCGGCAATGAGCAGTTCTTC. Protein: CASSLGRTSGNEQFF.

The rearrangement uses TRBV19 and TRBJ1-1, with a weak D call TRBD1 (6 bases). The length of the CDR3 is 13 residues. Trimming stripped 7 bases from V and 7 bases from J, with 16 bases between. Germline CDR1 is LNHDA and CDR2 is SQIVND (reference sequence). In DNA, the CDR3 is TGTGCCAGTACCTCCCAGGGGAACGGTGAAGCTTTCTTT. Translated, it gives CASTSQGNGEAFF. Complete variable domain (other parts from reference TRBV19 and TRBJ1-1): DGGITQSPKYLFRKEGQNVTLSCEQNLNHDAMYWYRQDPGQGLRLIYYSQIVNDFQKGDIAEGYSVSREKKESFPLTVTSAQKNPTAFYLCASTSQGNGEAFFGQGTRLTVV.

The CDR3 sequence: CASSATGVDTEAFF. The CDR3 DNA sequence: TGTGCCAGCAGCGCGACGGGAGTTGACACTGAAGCTTTCTTT. The rearrangement uses TRBV28 and TRBJ1-1; D is undetermined. CDR1 is MDHEN, CDR2 SYDVKM, per germline. The germline V and J ends were trimmed by 6 bases and 3 bases, with 14 bases remaining between them. The CDR3 loop spans 14 amino acids.

The chain employs TRBV24-1 and TRBJ2-2, with D uncertain. CDR3 length: 11 amino acids. Germline V gene data show CDR1 as KGHDR and CDR2 as SFDVKD. V lost 9 bases and J lost 3, with 4 bases in between. The chain's CDR3 is CATGHTGELFF. In nucleotides, the CDR3 is TGTGCCACCGGGCACACCGGGGAGCTGTTTTTT.

This sequence joins TRBV7-9 and TRBJ2-7; 7 positions match TRBD1. Germline CDR1 and CDR2: SEHNR and FQNEAQ (reference sequence). The CDR3 length is 14 residues. After removal of 1 base from V and 7 bases from J, the junction contained 7 bases not matched to a gene. The CDR3 DNA reads TGTGCCAGCAGCTTAGGACAGGGATCAGGGGAGCAGTACTTC. Protein: CASSLGQGSGEQYF.

The rearrangement links TRBV4-2 to TRBJ2-7, with TRBD1 matching over 8 bases. V shed 0 bases and J 5 bases; nucleotides not matched to a gene: 6. Germline CDR1 reads LGHNA; CDR2 reads YNFKEQ. This CDR3 region has 15 residues. Here the CDR3 reads CASSQDRQGADEQYF. In DNA form, the CDR3 reads TGTGCCAGCAGCCAAGATAGGCAGGGGGCCGACGAGCAGTACTTC.

The genes are TRBV5-4 and TRBJ1-1; tentative D call: TRBD1 (5 bases). The CDR3 covers 14 residues. The V gene's germline CDR1 is SGHNT and CDR2 YYREEE (reference sequence). The germline V and J ends were trimmed by 1 base and 0 bases, with 7 bases remaining between them. The CDR3 nucleotides are TGTGCCAGCAGCTTGACAGGCCTGAACACTGAAGCTTTCTTT. Translation: CASSLTGLNTEAFF.

The chain is built from TRBV7-2 and TRBJ2-5; TRBD2 agrees at 12 bases. The CDR3 has 15 amino acids. The ends lost 2 bases at V and 7 bases at J; junction bases unmatched: 5. Germline V gives CDR1 SGHTA, CDR2 FQGNSA. The CDR3 spells CASSLSSGGAGTQYF. The CDR3 nucleotides are TGTGCCAGCAGCTTATCTAGCGGGGGGGCCGGGACCCAGTACTTC.

The V and J genes are TRBV9 and TRBJ1-2; 8 bases match TRBD1. V lost 0 bases, J lost 5 bases, and 15 bases stayed unmatched. CDR1 is SGDLS and CDR2 is YYNGEE in the germline V gene. The CDR3 runs to 18 residues. CDR3 amino acids: CASSVAPQGARSGYGYTF. The CDR3 region has the DNA TGTGCCAGCAGCGTAGCCCCGCAGGGGGCAAGGTCGGGGTATGGCTACACCTTC.